This T cell receptor beta chain was recovered during a study of PD-1 blockade in classical Hodgkin lymphoma. The time point is: cycle 4 day 1 (C4D1), after more than 5 weeks of nivolumab. Brentuximab vedotin exposure varied, and every patient relapsed after autologous stem cell transplantation. Points on this clone: The antigen is unknown.

Findings and caveats of the study: A significant rise in TCR diversity by C4D1 was seen for CD4+ but not CD8+ cells.

Profiled with immunoSEQ multiplex PCR; TCRdb holds only in-frame clones, not every one. The sample consists of fewer than 45,000 clones, roughly 65% of them appearing once. The CDR3 contains 13 residues. The receptor's source is a human donor with classical Hodgkin lymphoma. This material consisted of peripheral blood mononuclear cells (PBMCs), taken before the fourth cycle of nivolumab. The J gene is TRBJ2-6, the V gene TRBV5-3; the match to TRBD1 covers 10 bases. TRBV5-3 belongs to the ORF category, with a function that is uncertain. The CDR3 sequence is CETGGSGANVLTF. CDR3 sequence (DNA): TGTGAGACAGGGGGCAGTGGGGCCAACGTCCTGACTTTC.